The subject of this entry is one T cell receptor (beta chain). Antigen unknown. This entry comes from a study of T-cell memory formation after mild COVID-19. A single record per CDR3 protein comes from TCRdb applying MiXCR to the 5' RACE reads. This table has 350,000 to 500,000 distinct CDR3 sequences, around a quarter appearing once. Germline V gene data show CDR1 as SGHNT and CDR2 as YENEEA. After removal of 5 bases from V and 1 base from J, the junction contained 7 bases not matched to a gene. The CDR3 length is 16 residues. General study findings and limits: Clones shrinking from day 15 to 85 showed even CD4/CD8 mixes; later expanders tilted CD4+.

The source is an adult woman who had mild COVID-19 (a few samples of this study predate the infection). Cell type and time point are not known. V is TRBV11-3 and J is TRBJ1-3; 8 bases are a match to TRBD1. The sequencing sample was made of PBMCs or a T cell subset sorted from them (not recorded which). The CDR3 here is CASSAGGLKSGNTIYF. CDR3 coding DNA: TGTGCCAGCAGCGCAGGGGGCCTTAAATCTGGAAACACCATATATTTT.